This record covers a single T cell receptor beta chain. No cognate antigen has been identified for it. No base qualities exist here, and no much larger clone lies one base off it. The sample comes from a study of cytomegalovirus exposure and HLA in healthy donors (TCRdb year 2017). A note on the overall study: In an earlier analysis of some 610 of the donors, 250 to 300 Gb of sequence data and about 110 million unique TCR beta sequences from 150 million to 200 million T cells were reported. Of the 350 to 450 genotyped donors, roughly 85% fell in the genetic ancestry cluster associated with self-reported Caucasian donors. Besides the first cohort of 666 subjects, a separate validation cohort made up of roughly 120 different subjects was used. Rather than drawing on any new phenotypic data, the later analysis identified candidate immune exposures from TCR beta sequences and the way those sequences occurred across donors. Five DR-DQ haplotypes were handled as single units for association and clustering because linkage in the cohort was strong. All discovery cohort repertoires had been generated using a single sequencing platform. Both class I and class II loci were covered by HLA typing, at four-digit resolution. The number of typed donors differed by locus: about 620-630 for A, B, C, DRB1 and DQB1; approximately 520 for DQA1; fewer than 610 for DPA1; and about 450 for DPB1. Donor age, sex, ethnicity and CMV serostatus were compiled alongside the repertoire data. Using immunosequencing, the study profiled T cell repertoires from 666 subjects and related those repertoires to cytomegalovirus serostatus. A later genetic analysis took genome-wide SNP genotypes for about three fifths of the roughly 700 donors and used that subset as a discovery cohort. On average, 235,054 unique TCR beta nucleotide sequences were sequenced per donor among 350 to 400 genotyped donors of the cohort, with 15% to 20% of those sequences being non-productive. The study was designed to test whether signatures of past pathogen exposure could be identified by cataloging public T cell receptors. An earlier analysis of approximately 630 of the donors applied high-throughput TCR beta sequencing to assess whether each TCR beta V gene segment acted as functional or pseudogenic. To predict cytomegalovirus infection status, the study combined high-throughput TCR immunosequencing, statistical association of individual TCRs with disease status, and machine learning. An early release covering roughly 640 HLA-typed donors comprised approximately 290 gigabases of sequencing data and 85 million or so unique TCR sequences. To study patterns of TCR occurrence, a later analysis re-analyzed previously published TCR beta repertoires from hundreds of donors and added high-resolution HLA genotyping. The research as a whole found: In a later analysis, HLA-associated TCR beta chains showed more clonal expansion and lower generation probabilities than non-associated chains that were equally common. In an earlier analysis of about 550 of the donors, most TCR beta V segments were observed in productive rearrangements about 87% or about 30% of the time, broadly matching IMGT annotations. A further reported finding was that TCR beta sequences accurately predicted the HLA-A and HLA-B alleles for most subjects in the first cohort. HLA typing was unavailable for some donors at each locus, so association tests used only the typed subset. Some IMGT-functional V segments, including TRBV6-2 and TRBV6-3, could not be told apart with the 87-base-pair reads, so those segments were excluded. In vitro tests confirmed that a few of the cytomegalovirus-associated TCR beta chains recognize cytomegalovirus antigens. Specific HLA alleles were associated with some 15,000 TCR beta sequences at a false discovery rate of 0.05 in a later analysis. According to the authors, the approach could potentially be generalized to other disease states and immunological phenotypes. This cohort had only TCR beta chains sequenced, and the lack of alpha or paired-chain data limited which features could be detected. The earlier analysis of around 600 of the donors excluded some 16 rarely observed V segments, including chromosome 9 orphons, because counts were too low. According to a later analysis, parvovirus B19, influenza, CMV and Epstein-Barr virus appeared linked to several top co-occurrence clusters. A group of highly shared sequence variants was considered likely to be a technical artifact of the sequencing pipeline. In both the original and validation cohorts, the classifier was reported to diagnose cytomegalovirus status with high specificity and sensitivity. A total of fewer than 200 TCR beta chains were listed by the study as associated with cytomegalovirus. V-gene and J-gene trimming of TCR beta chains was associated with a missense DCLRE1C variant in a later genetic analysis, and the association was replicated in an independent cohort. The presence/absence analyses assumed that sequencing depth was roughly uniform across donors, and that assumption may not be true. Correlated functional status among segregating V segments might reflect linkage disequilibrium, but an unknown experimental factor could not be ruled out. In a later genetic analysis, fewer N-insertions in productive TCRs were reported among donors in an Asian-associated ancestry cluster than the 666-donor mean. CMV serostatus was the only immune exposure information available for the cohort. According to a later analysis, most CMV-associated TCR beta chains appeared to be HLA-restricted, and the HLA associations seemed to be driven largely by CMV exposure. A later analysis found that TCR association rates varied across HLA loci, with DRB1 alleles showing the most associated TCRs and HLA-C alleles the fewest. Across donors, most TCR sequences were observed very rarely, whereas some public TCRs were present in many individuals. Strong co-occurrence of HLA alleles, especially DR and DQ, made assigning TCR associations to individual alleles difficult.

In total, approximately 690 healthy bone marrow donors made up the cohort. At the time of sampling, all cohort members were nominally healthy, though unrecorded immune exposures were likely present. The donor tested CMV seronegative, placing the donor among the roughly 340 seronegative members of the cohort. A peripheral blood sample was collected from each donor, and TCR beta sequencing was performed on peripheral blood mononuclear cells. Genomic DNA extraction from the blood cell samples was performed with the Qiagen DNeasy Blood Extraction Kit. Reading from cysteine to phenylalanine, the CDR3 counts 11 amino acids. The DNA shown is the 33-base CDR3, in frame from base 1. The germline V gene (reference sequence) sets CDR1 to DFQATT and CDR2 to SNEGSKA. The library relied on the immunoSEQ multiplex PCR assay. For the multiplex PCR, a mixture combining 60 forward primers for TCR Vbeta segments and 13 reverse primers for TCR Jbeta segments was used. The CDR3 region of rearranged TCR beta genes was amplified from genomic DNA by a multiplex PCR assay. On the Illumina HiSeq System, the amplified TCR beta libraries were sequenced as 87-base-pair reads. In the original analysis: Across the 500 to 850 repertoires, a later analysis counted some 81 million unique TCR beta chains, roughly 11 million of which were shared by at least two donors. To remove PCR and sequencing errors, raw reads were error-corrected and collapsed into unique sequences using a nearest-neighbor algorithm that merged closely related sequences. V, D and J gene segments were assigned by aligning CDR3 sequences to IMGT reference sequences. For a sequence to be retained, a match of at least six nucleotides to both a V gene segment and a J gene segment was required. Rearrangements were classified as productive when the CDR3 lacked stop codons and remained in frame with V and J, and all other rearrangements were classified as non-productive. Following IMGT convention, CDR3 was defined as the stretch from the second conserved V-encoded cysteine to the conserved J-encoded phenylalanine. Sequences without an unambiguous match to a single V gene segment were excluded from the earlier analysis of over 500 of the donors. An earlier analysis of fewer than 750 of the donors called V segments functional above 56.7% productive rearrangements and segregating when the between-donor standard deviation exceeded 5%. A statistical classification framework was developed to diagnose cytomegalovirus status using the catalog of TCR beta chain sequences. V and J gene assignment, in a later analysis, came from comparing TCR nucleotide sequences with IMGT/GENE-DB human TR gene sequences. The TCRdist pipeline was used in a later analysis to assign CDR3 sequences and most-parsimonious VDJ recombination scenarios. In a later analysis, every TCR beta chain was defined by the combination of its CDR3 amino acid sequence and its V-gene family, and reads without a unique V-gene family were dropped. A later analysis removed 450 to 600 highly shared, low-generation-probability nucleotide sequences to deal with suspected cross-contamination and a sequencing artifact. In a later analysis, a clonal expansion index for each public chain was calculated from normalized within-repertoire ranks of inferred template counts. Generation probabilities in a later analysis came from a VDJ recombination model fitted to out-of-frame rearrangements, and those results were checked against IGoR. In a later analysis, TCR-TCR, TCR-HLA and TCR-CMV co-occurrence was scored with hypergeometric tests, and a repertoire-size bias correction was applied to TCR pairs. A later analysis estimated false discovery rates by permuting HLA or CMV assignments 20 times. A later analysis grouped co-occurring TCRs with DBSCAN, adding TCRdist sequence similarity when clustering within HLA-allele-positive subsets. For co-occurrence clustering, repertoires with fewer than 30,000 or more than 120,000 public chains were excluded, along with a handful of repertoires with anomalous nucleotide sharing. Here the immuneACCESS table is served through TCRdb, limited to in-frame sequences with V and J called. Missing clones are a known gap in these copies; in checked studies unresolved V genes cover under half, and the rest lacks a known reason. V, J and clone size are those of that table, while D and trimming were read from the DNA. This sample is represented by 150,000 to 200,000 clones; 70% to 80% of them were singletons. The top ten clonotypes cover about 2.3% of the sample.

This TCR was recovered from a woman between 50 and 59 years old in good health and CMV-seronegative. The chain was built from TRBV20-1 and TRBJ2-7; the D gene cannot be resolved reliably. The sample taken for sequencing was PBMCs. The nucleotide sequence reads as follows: TGCAGCGGCGGCGGTACCTACGAGCAGTACTTC. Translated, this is CSGGGTYEQYF.